This T cell receptor beta chain was captured in a study of identical twins. The CDR3 loop spans 13 amino acids. Trimming shortened V by 2 bases and J by 3 bases, and 7 bases separated the two germline ends. From germline, CDR1 is SSHAT and CDR2 FNYEAQ (reference sequence). TCRdb re-analysed the 5' RACE reads in MiXCR, keeping a single row per CDR3 protein. This table holds 550,000 to 700,000 distinct CDR3 sequences, approximately 21% found once. The sample was also linked to a second study, of T cells expressing NK-cell markers. This second report adds: It was still unclear whether expanded NKG2C+ T cell clones were HCMV specific.

This sequence originates from a woman aged 18-29 years in good health. Sequencing was done on a sample of PBMCs. J is TRBJ2-5 and V is TRBV7-7, with D unclear. The CDR3 nucleotides read TGTGCCAGCAGCTTAAGGGTGGAAGAGACCCAGTACTTC. This encodes CASSLRVEETQYF.